One and the same sample provided the 20 T cell receptor beta chains below, sequenced in a study of Ad26.COV2.S vaccination and SARS-CoV-2 variants (dated by TCRdb to the early 2020s). What the treatment or condition label conveys for this sample: approximately 18 received Ad26.COV2.S at low or high dose, single or two shots; several received placebo; per-sample allocation not given. For vaccine and placebo recipients, the sequenced repertoires came from samples collected on day 63 after the first injection. The library relied on the immunoSEQ multiplex PCR assay. TCRdb obtained this table from immuneACCESS and retained in-frame rearrangements with V and J assigned. These tables miss some clones; where compared with another copy, unresolved V genes account for less than half of the shortfall, and the remainder is unexplained. In all, the sample holds about 280,000 clones, and approximately 89% of those were seen once. In total, the top ten clones hold over 2.5% of the sample.

The material sequenced was peripheral blood, taken in a trial of Ad26.COV2.S vaccine versus placebo. Receptor source: a person aged 18-65 years who received the Ad26.COV2.S COVID-19 vaccine or a placebo.

The rearrangement uses TRBV30 and TRBJ2-5, with D possibly TRBD1 on 7 matching bases. This CDR3 is built from 15 residues. V gave up 2 bases and J gave up 2 bases, with 15 bases separating them. Germline CDR1 and CDR2: GTSNPN and SVGIG (reference sequence). CDR3 residues: CAWSTGDRDQETQYF. Here the CDR3 DNA reads TGTGCCTGGAGTACGGGGGACAGAGATCAAGAGACCCAGTACTTC. The full variable domain, in which reference TRBV30 and TRBJ2-5 provide the parts outside the CDR3, is SQTIHQWPATLVQPVGSPLSLECTVEGTSNPNLYWYRQAAGRGLQLLFYSVGIGQISSEVPQNLSASRPQDRQFILSSKKLLLSDSGFYLCAWSTGDRDQETQYFGPGTRLLVL.

The genes are TRBV5-8 and TRBJ2-2; 9 bases line up with TRBD1. This CDR3 is 19 amino acids long. V gave up 3 bases and J gave up 1 base; unmatched junction bases: 13. CDR1 is SGHTS, CDR2 YDEGEE, per germline. CDR3 protein: CASSYNPRPGQGNTGELFF. DNA of the CDR3: TGTGCCAGCAGCTACAATCCTCGTCCGGGACAGGGGAACACCGGGGAGCTGTTTTTT. The whole variable domain, filled in from reference TRBV5-8 and TRBJ2-2, reads EAGVTQSPTHLIKTRGQQATLRCSPISGHTSVYWYQQALGLGLQFLLWYDEGEERNRGNFPPRFSGRQFPNYSSELNVNALELEDSALYLCASSYNPRPGQGNTGELFFGEGSRLTVL.

This clone has only one observation. The rearrangement links TRBV7-8 to TRBJ1-1; TRBD1 might be the D (6 bases). CDR3 length equals 14 residues. From germline, CDR1 is SGHVS and CDR2 FQNEAQ. The V gene lost 5 bases and the J gene lost 0 bases, with 10 bases spanning the gap. The CDR3 DNA reads as TGTGCCAGCAGCATAGGACAGTTGAACACTGAAGCTTTCTTT. Amino acid sequence: CASSIGQLNTEAFF.

Here the CDR3 DNA reads TGTGCCTGGAGTACTACAGTCAATCAGCCCCAGCATTTT. Protein: CAWSTTVNQPQHF. The rearrangement links TRBV30 to TRBJ1-5; unclear D gene. Germline V gene sequence: CDR1 GTSNPN, CDR2 SVGIG (reference sequence). Trimming took 2 bases from V and 3 from J, leaving 8 bases between them. The CDR3 has 13 residues.

This clone turned up a few times. This chain joins TRBV6-5 and TRBJ1-5; TRBD1 is a possible D gene (5 bases). CDR3 length equals 13 residues. CDR1 MNHEY and CDR2 SVGAGI come from the germline V gene. The V gene lost 5 bases and the J gene lost 7 bases, with 12 bases spanning the gap. CDR3 sequence: CASSLLGTQPQHF. CDR3 DNA sequence: TGTGCCAGCAGTCTTTTGGGGACCCAGCCCCAGCATTTT.

The genes are TRBV18 and TRBJ2-5; 8 bases are a match to TRBD2. The CDR3 extends over 14 amino acids. The germline gives CDR1 KGHSH, CDR2 LQKENI. The junction had 5 bases not matched to a gene; V was cut back by 3 bases and J by 5 bases. CDR3 sequence: CASSPGGLGETQYF. The CDR3 DNA is TGTGCCAGCTCACCGGGGGGACTAGGGGAGACCCAGTACTTC.

This chain links TRBV7-2 with TRBJ1-1, with unresolved D. The V end was cut by 1 base, the J end by 2 bases, with 11 bases between. The germline V gene has CDR1 SGHTA and CDR2 FQGNSA. The CDR3 runs 15 residues. The CDR3 sequence is CASSLVGLTNTEAFF. CDR3 bases: TGTGCCAGCAGCTTAGTAGGACTGACAAACACTGAAGCTTTCTTT.

The chain joins TRBV14 to TRBJ1-1; D is ambiguous. Germline-derived CDR1 and CDR2 are SGHDN and FVKESK. Trimming removed 2 bases from V and 4 bases from J, with 8 bases in between. The CDR3 loop spans 13 amino acids. The DNA for the CDR3 is TGTGCCAGCAGCCAAAGGGCCGTCACTGAAGCTTTCTTT. It specifies CASSQRAVTEAFF.

This chain uses TRBV5-4 with TRBJ2-7, with 10 bases identical to TRBD1. CDR1 and CDR2 (germline): SGHNT, YYREEE (reference sequence). This CDR3 comprises 16 residues. The V gene end was trimmed by 4 bases and the J gene end by 4 bases; junction bases not matched to a gene: 11. This CDR3 reads CASSEGAGTGVYEQYF. CDR3 bases: TGTGCCAGCAGCGAGGGGGCCGGGACAGGGGTGTACGAGCAGTACTTC.

The chain employs TRBV10-3 and TRBJ2-5; weak D call: TRBD1 (5 bases). V was cut by 2 bases and J by 1 base, with 8 bases left in between. CDR1 ENHRY and CDR2 SYGVKD come from the germline V gene. The CDR3 contains 14 residues. CDR3 loop: CAISEGHVQETQYF. In nucleotides, the CDR3 is TGTGCCATCAGTGAGGGACACGTCCAAGAGACCCAGTACTTC.

About this clone: Additional DNA sequences in this sample encode the identical CDR3. The rearrangement links TRBV7-2 to TRBJ1-2; possibly TRBD1 for D (5 bases). V lost 1 base, J lost 4 bases, and 7 bases lay in between. Germline V gives CDR1 SGHTA, CDR2 FQGNSA. The CDR3 covers 13 residues. The CDR3 DNA sequence: TGTGCCAGCAGCTTAGGGGACGGCTATGGCTACACCTTC. Translated: CASSLGDGYGYTF.

V and J are TRBV5-1 and TRBJ2-5; D unclear. From germline, CDR1 is SGHRS and CDR2 YFSETQ. This CDR3 is built from 12 residues. V was trimmed by 5 bases and J by 4 bases, leaving 9 bases between them. The CDR3 coding sequence is TGCGCCAGCAGACCATCGGTAGAGACCCAGTACTTC. Its translation is CASRPSVETQYF.

This chain joins TRBV29-1 and TRBJ2-7; a weak D match, TRBD1 (7 bases). V was shortened by 5 bases and J by 3 bases, with 17 bases between the two germline ends. This CDR3 spans 14 amino acids. Per germline, CDR1 SQVTM and CDR2 ANQGSEA. The DNA for the CDR3 is TGCAGCGTTACCCTACCAGGGGGGAACTACGAGCAGTACTTC. This encodes CSVTLPGGNYEQYF.

This clone was detected only once. This chain joins TRBV10-3 and TRBJ2-3; 8 bases map to TRBD1. The ends lost 0 bases at V and 4 bases at J; junction bases unmatched: 9. Germline lookup yields CDR1 ENHRY and CDR2 SYGVKD. There are 17 residues in the CDR3. The CDR3 region is CAISESLDRAPADTQYF. For the CDR3, the DNA is TGTGCCATCAGTGAGTCGTTGGACAGGGCCCCCGCAGATACGCAGTATTTT.

The chain links TRBV7-2 to TRBJ2-1; TRBD2 matches at 8 bases. V was pared by 1 base and J by 7 bases, with 15 bases of the junction left unmatched. Germline V gene lookup returns CDR1 SGHTA and CDR2 FQGNSA. The CDR3 is made up of 18 amino acids. Written as DNA, the CDR3 is TGTGCCAGCAGCTTAGTTTCTTTAACAGCGGGAGTCAGTAATGAGCAGTTCTTC. Amino acid sequence: CASSLVSLTAGVSNEQFF.

This clone has a single count. In DNA, the CDR3 is TGCGCCAGCAGCATCCGGGACAGGGGGTACGAGCAGTACTTC. Its translation: CASSIRDRGYEQYF. V usage is TRBV4-1 and J usage is TRBJ2-7; 11 bases are a match to TRBD1. Trimming took 5 bases from V and 4 from J; bases not matched to a gene: 4. CDR1 is MGHRA, CDR2 YSYEKL, per germline. The CDR3 has 14 amino acids.

This clone showed up just a few times. The V call is TRBV12-5, the J call TRBJ2-2, with D tentatively TRBD1 (5 bases). The germline gives CDR1 LGHNT, CDR2 FRNRAP. Trimming took off 7 bases at V and 4 bases at J, with 22 bases between the two ends. The CDR3 covers 17 residues. The CDR3 DNA follows: TGTGCTAGTGTCCCAAGACTGTCAACAAGGGGCACCGGGGAGCTGTTTTTT. It translates to CASVPRLSTRGTGELFF.

This chain links TRBV6-1 with TRBJ2-1; D may be TRBD2 (6 bases). Trimming took off 3 bases at V and 5 bases at J, with 11 bases between the two ends. Germline V gene sequence: CDR1 MNHNS, CDR2 SASEGT. This CDR3 is 14 amino acids long. The CDR3, as DNA: TGTGCCAGCAGTGACCTCTGGACTAACAATGAGCAGTTCTTC. The encoded protein is CASSDLWTNNEQFF.

In DNA form, the CDR3 reads TGTGCCAGTAAGTGGGCGAACACTGAAGCTTTCTTT. Its protein product is CASKWANTEAFF. V gene TRBV19 combines with J gene TRBJ1-1; D uncertain. The germline V gene has CDR1 LNHDA and CDR2 SQIVND (reference sequence). Trimming pared 7 bases from V and 1 base from J, leaving 7 bases between. This CDR3 spans 12 amino acids.

The chain joins TRBV6-2 or TRBV6-3 to TRBJ2-4, with D possibly called TRBD1 or TRBD2 (5 bases each). Germline lookup yields CDR1 MNHEY and CDR2 SVGEGT. The V end was cut by 4 bases, the J end by 1 base, with 20 bases between. This CDR3 spans 18 amino acids. CDR3 coding DNA: TGTGCCAGCAGTTCCCCCCGAAGGGACGCCCGGGCCAAAAACATTCAGTACTTC. Protein: CASSSPRRDARAKNIQYF.